The rows below give T cell receptor beta chains drawn from one sample of a study of OX40 agonist ivuxolimab in advanced cancers. TCRdb keeps only in-frame clones here, not all; method: immunoSEQ multiplex PCR. The data contain 40,000 to 60,000 clones, approximately 80% of them singletons. The sample here was CD4+ or CD8+ T cells sorted from blood, taken in a trial of the OX40 agonist ivuxolimab. The receptors were gathered from an adult with an advanced solid tumor such as melanoma, head and neck, liver or kidney cancer. Both conserved end residues are trimmed from each CDR3. The size field is filled for only some rows; it gives once, few, many or a size class.

CDR3aa,j_gene,v_gene,abundance
ASSETSGRLSTDTQY,TRBJ2-3,TRBV6-1,once
ASSHPPNTEAF,TRBJ1-1,TRBV4-2,.
ASSLVGLALDNEQF,TRBJ2-1,TRBV11-2,.
ASSATGYNEQF,TRBJ2-1,TRBV7-9,.
ASSFSADQETQY,TRBJ2-5,TRBV5-1,.
ASSILKNEQF,TRBJ2-1,TRBV19,.
ASSVGGSLTDTQY,TRBJ2-3,TRBV9,.
ASSLDMAYEQY,TRBJ2-7,TRBV7-9,.
ASSLAATGELF,TRBJ2-2,TRBV11-3,.
ASSFQGYEQY,TRBJ2-7,TRBV7-9,.
ASSPGPNYGYT,TRBJ1-2,TRBV19,.
ASSGSSGANVLT,TRBJ2-6,TRBV10-2,few
ASRDSGIGTDTQY,TRBJ2-3,TRBV2,.
ASSPGGLYNEQF,TRBJ2-1,TRBV11-2,.
ASSLTPSYEQY,TRBJ2-7,TRBV27,.
ASSLEHLNTEAF,TRBJ1-1,TRBV5-1,.
ASSIAGVGTDTQY,TRBJ2-3,TRBV19,once
SARVGYEQY,TRBJ2-7,TRBV20-1,few
AWSVGRDKLSSYNSPLH,TRBJ1-6,TRBV30,.
ASSPRTGEHEQF,TRBJ2-1,TRBV9,.